These 10 T cell receptor beta chains came from one sample sequenced in a study of glioma-infiltrating T cells after dendritic cell vaccination. Using immunoSEQ multiplex PCR, the repertoire was profiled, and TCRdb retains in-frame clones only, with some absent. The sample records 90,000 to 110,000 clones, nearly 90% being singletons. Time point meaning: after dendritic cell vaccination, including at tumor progression/relapse. This material consisted of blood, taken after dendritic cell vaccination. The receptors were gathered from a human donor with glioblastoma.

The CDR3 DNA reads TGCAGTGCTAGATCACAAGAGACCCAGTACTTC. It translates to CSARSQETQYF. The V gene is TRBV20-1, the J gene TRBJ2-5, with D unresolved. The V gene lost 2 bases and the J gene lost 2 bases, with 3 bases spanning the gap. The V gene's germline CDR1 is DFQATT and CDR2 SNEGSKA (reference sequence). The CDR3 is made up of 11 amino acids.

V and J are TRBV11-2 and TRBJ1-1; tentatively, D is TRBD1 (6 bases). Germline V gives CDR1 SGHAT, CDR2 FQNNGV. V was pared by 1 base and J by 0 bases, with 6 bases between. The CDR3 is made up of 14 amino acids. This chain's CDR3 is CASSLGGLNTEAFF. The CDR3 nucleotides read TGTGCCAGCAGCTTAGGGGGGCTGAACACTGAAGCTTTCTTT.

The J gene is TRBJ2-3, the V gene TRBV6-1, with 7 bases that match TRBD2. Germline CDR1 and CDR2: MNHNS and SASEGT. The CDR3 loop spans 14 amino acids. Losses at the gene ends were 0 bases for V and 5 bases for J; bases not matched to a gene: 2. CDR3 bases: TGTGCCAGCAGTGAAGCGGGAGGGATAGATACGCAGTATTTT. Protein sequence: CASSEAGGIDTQYF.

This clone was observed a single time. The chain couples TRBV2 to TRBJ2-3; possible D gene TRBD2, 5 bases. Trimming removed 7 bases at V and 4 bases at J, with 15 bases between. Germline assignment: CDR1 SNHLY and CDR2 FYNNEI. CDR3 length: 14 residues. This chain's CDR3 is CASKAGQRADTQYF. As DNA, the CDR3 is TGTGCCAGCAAGGCGGGTCAGAGGGCAGATACGCAGTATTTT.

The rearrangement uses TRBV4-1 and TRBJ1-2; the D gene is possibly TRBD1 (5 bases). This CDR3 spans 14 amino acids. V lost 0 bases and J lost 12, with 17 bases in between. Germline assignment: CDR1 MGHRA and CDR2 YSYEKL. The chain's CDR3 is CASSQDAGERPNTF. The CDR3 DNA is TGCGCCAGCAGCCAAGATGCGGGGGAACGGCCGAACACCTTC.

This chain joins TRBV6-1 and TRBJ1-1; TRBD1 is a possible D gene (6 bases). This CDR3 is built from 12 residues. Trimming stripped 2 bases from V and 8 bases from J, with 9 bases between. Germline-derived CDR1 and CDR2 are MNHNS and SASEGT. The CDR3: CASSELRGEAFF. Written as DNA, the CDR3 is TGTGCCAGCAGTGAATTGAGGGGGGAAGCTTTCTTT.

This chain connects TRBV6-5 to TRBJ2-1, with D maybe TRBD2 (6 bases). Trimming took 5 bases from V and 8 from J, leaving 19 bases between them. This CDR3 comprises 15 residues. Germline V gene lookup returns CDR1 MNHEY and CDR2 SVGAGI. The CDR3 here is CASSTRDLFNDEQFF. The CDR3 DNA sequence: TGTGCCAGCAGTACCCGGGACTTATTCAACGATGAGCAGTTCTTC.

The gene calls are TRBV5-1 and TRBJ2-1, with D perhaps matching TRBD2 (5 bases). The CDR3 consists of 16 residues. Germline CDR1 is SGHRS and CDR2 is YFSETQ. V was shortened by 2 bases and J by 0 bases, with 12 bases between the two germline ends. The CDR3 reads CASSLRSGGSYNEQFF. The CDR3 DNA follows: TGCGCCAGCAGCTTAAGGAGCGGAGGCTCCTACAATGAGCAGTTCTTC.

This clone has just one count. The chain joins TRBV7-3 to TRBJ2-1, with 12 bases aligning to TRBD1. The trim removed 4 bases at V and 5 bases at J, leaving 15 bases unmatched. The CDR3 is made up of 19 amino acids. CDR1 is SGHTA and CDR2 is FQGTGA in the germline V gene. The CDR3 coding sequence is TGTGCCAGCAGCTCCACCGGGACAGGGGGCGCTGGATCGCACAATGAGCAGTTCTTC. Its protein is CASSSTGTGGAGSHNEQFF.

The V gene is TRBV6-5, the J gene TRBJ2-3; TRBD2 matches at 8 bases. The CDR3 extends over 15 amino acids. The junction had 13 bases not matched to a gene; V was cut back by 10 bases and J by 4 bases. Germline CDR1 and CDR2: MNHEY and SVGAGI. CDR3 sequence reads: CATPQLAEVPDTQYF. As DNA, the CDR3 is TGTGCCACTCCCCAACTAGCGGAAGTCCCAGATACGCAGTATTTT.